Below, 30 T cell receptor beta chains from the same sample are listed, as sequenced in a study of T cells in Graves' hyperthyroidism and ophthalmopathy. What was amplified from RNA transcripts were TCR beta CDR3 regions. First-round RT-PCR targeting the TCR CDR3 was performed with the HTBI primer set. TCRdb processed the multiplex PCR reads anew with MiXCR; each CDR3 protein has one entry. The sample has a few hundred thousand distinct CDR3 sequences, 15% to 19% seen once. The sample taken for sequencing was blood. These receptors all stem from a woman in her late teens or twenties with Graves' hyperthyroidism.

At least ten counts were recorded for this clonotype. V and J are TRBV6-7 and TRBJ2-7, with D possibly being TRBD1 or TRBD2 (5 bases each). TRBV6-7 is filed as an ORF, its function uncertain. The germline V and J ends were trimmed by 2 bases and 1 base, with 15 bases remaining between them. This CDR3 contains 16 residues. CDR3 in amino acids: CASSYQHGGTSYEQYF. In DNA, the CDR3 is TGTGCCAGCAGTTACCAACATGGGGGTACGTCCTACGAGCAGTACTTC.

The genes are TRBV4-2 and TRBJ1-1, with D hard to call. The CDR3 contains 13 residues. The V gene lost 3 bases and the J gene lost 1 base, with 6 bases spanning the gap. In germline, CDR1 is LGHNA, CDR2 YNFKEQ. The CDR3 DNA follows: TGTGCCAGCAGCCAGGACCGGAACACTGAAGCTTTCTTT. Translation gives CASSQDRNTEAFF.

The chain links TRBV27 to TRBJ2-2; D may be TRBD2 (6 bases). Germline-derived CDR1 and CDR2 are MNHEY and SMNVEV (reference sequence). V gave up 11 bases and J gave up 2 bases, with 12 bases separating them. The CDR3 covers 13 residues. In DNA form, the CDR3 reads TGTGCCGCACGGAGGGAAAACACCGGGGAGCTGTTTTTT. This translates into CAARRENTGELFF.

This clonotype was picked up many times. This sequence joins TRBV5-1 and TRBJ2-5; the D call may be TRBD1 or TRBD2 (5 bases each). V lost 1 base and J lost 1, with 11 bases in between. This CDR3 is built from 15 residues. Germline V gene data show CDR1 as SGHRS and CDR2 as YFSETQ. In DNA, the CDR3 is TGCGCCAGCAGCTTGTTTGGGGACGCCCAAGAGACCCAGTACTTC. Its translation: CASSLFGDAQETQYF.

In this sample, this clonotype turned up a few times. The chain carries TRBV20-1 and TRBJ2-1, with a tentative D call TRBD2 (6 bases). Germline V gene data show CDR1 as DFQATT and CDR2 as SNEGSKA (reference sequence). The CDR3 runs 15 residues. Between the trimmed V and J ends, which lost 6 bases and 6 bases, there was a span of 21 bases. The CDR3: CSASSPRGLANEQFF. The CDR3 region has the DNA TGCAGTGCCTCATCGCCCCGGGGACTGGCCAATGAGCAGTTCTTC.

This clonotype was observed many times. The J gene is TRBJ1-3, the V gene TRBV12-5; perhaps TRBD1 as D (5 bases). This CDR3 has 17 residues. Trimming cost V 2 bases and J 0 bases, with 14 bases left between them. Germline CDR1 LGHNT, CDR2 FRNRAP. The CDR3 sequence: CASGLRDAEFSGNTIYF. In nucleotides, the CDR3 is TGTGCTAGTGGTTTGAGGGACGCCGAATTCTCTGGAAACACCATATATTTT.

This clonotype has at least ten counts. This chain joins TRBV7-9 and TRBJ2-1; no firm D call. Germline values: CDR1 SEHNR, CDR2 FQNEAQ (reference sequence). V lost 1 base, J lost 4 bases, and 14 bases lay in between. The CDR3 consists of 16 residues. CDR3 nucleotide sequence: TGTGCCAGCAGCTTAGACCTATTTCGGGCGTACAATGAGCAGTTCTTC. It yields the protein CASSLDLFRAYNEQFF.

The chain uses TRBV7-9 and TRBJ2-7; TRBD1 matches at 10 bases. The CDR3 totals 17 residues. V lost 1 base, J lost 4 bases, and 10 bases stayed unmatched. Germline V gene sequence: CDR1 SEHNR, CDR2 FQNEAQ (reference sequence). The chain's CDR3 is CASSLDSGQGRRYEQYF. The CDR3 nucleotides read TGTGCCAGCAGCTTAGATTCGGGACAGGGGCGCAGGTACGAGCAGTACTTC. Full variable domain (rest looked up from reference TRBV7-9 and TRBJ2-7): DTGVSQNPRHKITKRGQNVTFRCDPISEHNRLYWYRQTLGQGPEFLTYFQNEAQLEKSRLLSDRFSAERPKGSFSTLEIQRTEQGDSAMYLCASSLDSGQGRRYEQYFGPGTRLTVT.

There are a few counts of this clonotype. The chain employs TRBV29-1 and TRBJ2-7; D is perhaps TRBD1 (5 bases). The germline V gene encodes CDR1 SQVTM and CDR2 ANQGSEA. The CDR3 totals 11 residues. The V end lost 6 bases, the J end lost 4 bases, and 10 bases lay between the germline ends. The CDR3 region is CSVNDSYEQYF. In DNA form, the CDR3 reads TGCAGCGTGAATGACAGTTACGAGCAGTACTTC.

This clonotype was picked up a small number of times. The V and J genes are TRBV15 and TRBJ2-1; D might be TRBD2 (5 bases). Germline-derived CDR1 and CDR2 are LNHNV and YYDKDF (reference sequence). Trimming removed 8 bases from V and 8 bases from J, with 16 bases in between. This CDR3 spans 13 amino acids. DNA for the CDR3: TGTGCCACCTCGCCCGGGGATCAGTATGAGCAGTTCTTC. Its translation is CATSPGDQYEQFF.

The CDR3, as DNA: TGTGCCAGCAGAGGGACTAGCGGGAGTACGCAGTTCTTC. It codes for CASRGTSGSTQFF. The chain is built from TRBV12-3 or TRBV12-4 and TRBJ2-1, with 14 bases that match TRBD2. This CDR3 comprises 13 residues. Unmatched junction bases numbered 4, after V lost 6 bases and J lost 12 bases.

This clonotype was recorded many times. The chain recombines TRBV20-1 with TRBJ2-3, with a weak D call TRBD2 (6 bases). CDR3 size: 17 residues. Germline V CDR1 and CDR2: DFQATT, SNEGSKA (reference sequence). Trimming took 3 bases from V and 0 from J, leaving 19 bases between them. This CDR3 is CSARFGLGGTSTDTQYF. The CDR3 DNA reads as TGCAGTGCTAGGTTCGGGTTAGGTGGGACTAGCACAGATACGCAGTATTTT.

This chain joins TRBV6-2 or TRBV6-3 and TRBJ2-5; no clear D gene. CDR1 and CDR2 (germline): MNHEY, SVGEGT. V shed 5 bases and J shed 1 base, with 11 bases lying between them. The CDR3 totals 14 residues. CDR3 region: CASSARAIQETQYF. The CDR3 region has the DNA TGTGCCAGCAGTGCTAGGGCCATCCAAGAGACCCAGTACTTC.

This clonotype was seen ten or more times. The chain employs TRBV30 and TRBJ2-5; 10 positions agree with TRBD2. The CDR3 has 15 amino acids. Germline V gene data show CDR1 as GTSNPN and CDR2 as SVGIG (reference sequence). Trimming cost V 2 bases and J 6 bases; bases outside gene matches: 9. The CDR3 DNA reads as TGTGCCTGGAGTCTTGGGACTAGCGCTCTTCAGACCCAGTACTTC. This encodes CAWSLGTSALQTQYF.

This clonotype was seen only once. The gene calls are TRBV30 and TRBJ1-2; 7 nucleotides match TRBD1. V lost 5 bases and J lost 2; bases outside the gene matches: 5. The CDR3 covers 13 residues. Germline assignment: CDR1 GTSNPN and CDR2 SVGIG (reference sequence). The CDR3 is CAWGPGQNYGYTF. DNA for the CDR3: TGTGCCTGGGGGCCGGGACAGAACTATGGCTACACCTTC.

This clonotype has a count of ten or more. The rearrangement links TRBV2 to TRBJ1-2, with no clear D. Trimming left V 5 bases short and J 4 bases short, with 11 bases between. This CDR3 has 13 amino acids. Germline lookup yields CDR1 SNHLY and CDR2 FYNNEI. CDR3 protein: CASSRTRSYGYTF. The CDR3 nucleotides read TGTGCCAGCAGTCGGACCCGGTCCTATGGCTACACCTTC. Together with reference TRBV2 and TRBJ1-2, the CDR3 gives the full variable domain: EPEVTQTPSHQVTQMGQEVILRCVPISNHLYFYWYRQILGQKVEFLVSFYNNEISEKSEIFDDQFSVERPDGSNFTLKIRSTKLEDSAMYFCASSRTRSYGYTFGSGTRLTVV.

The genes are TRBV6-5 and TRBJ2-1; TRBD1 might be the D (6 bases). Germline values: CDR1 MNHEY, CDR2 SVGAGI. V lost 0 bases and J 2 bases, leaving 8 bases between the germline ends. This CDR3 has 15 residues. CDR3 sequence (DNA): TGTGCCAGCAGTTACTCGAAGGGGGCCTACAATGAGCAGTTCTTC. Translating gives CASSYSKGAYNEQFF.

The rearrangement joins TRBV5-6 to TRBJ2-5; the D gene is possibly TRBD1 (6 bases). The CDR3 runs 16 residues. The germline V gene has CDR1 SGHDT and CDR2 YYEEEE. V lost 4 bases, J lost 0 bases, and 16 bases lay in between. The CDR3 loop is CASSPMGALYQETQYF. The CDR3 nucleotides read TGTGCCAGCAGCCCGATGGGGGCCTTGTACCAAGAGACCCAGTACTTC.

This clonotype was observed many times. This chain's CDR3 is CSAQGSSGANVLTF. Here the CDR3 DNA reads TGCAGTGCCCAGGGAAGCTCTGGGGCCAACGTCCTGACTTTC. This chain uses TRBV20-1 with TRBJ2-6; D perhaps matches TRBD1 (5 bases). The V and J ends lost 6 bases and 0 bases respectively, with 9 bases between them. The CDR3 sequence is 14 residues long. Germline CDR1 is DFQATT and CDR2 is SNEGSKA (reference sequence).

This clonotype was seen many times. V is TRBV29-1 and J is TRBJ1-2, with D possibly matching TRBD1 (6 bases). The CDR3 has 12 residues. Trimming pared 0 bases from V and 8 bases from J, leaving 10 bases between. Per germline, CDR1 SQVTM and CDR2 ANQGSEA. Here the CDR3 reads CSVEDSGDGYTF. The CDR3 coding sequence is TGCAGCGTTGAAGACTCAGGGGACGGCTACACCTTC.

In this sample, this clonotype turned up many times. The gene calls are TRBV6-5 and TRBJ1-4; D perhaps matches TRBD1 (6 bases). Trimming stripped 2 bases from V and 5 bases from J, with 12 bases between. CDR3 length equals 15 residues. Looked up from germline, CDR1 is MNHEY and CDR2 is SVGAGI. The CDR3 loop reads CASSYGGAENEKLFF. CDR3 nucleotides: TGTGCCAGCAGTTACGGGGGCGCTGAGAATGAAAAACTGTTTTTT.

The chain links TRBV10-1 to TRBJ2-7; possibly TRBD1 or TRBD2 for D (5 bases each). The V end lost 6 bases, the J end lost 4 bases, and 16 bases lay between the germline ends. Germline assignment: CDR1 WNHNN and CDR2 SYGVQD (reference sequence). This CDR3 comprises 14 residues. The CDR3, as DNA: TGCGCCAGCAGCCCGGGACCCCTTCAATACGAGCAGTACTTC. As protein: CASSPGPLQYEQYF.

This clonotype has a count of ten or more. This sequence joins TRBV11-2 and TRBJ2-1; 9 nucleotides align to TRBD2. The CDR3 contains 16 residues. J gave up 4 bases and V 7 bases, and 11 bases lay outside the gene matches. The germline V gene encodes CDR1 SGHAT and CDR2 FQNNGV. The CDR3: CASTSTGTSRYNEQFF. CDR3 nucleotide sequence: TGTGCCAGCACCTCGACCGGGACTAGCAGGTACAATGAGCAGTTCTTC.

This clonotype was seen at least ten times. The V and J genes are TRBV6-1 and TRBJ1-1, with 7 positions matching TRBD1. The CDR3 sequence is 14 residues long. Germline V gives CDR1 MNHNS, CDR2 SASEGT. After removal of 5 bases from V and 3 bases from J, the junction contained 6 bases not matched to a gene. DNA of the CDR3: TGTGCCAGCAGTAGAGGGGGCGCTGACACTGAAGCTTTCTTT. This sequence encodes CASSRGGADTEAFF.

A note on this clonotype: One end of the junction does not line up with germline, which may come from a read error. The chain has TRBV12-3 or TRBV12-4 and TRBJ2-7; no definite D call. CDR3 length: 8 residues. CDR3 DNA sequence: TGTGCCAGCAGTTTAGTGGGTTTC. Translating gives CASSLVGF.

This CDR3 is CASKPASSYNEQFF. In DNA, the CDR3 is TGCGCCAGCAAGCCAGCGAGCTCCTACAATGAGCAGTTCTTC. The rearrangement uses TRBV10-2 and TRBJ2-1; D gene unclear. CDR1 is WSHSY and CDR2 is SAAADI in the germline V gene. The germline V and J ends were trimmed by 7 bases and 0 bases, with 10 bases remaining between them. CDR3 length: 14 residues.

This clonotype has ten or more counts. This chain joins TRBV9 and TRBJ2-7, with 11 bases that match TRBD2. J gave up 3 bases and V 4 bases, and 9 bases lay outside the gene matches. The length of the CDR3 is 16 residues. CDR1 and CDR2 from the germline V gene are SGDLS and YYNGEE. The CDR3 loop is CASSPGASGGLYEQYF. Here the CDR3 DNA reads TGTGCCAGCAGCCCCGGGGCTAGCGGGGGGCTCTACGAGCAGTACTTC. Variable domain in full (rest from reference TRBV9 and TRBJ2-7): DSGVTQTPKHLITATGQRVTLRCSPRSGDLSVYWYQQSLDQGLQFLIQYYNGEERAKGNILERFSAQQFPDLHSELNLSSLELGDSALYFCASSPGASGGLYEQYFGPGTRLTVT.

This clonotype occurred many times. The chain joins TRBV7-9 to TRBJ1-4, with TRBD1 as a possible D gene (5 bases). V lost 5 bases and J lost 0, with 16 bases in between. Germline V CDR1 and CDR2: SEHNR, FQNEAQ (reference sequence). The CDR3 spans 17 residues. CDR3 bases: TGTGCCAGCAGCAGAGCCGGGACGGCCGCAACTAATGAAAAACTGTTTTTT. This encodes CASSRAGTAATNEKLFF.

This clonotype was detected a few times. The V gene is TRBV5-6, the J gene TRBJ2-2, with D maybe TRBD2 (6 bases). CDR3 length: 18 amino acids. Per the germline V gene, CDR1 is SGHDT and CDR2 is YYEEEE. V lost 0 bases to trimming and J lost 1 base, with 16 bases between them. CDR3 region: CASSLVSGWYRNTGELFF. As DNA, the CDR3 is TGTGCCAGCAGCTTGGTCAGCGGGTGGTATAGGAACACCGGGGAGCTGTTTTTT.

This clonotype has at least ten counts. The CDR3 here is CASSRGNNAGTGGEQYF. CDR3 nucleotide sequence: TGCGCCAGCAGCCGAGGGAACAACGCCGGGACAGGTGGCGAGCAGTACTTC. The J gene is TRBJ2-7, the V gene TRBV5-1; TRBD1 matches 8 bases. The CDR3 has 17 residues. V trimming: 4 bases; J trimming: 6 bases; junction bases outside the gene matches: 18. Germline V gives CDR1 SGHRS, CDR2 YFSETQ.